A selection of T cell receptor beta chains follows, all from one sample in a study of cytomegalovirus exposure and HLA in healthy donors. Profiled with immunoSEQ multiplex PCR; TCRdb holds only in-frame clones, not every one. The data show 120,000 or so clones, with over 65% seen just once and under 2.5% held by the top ten. The sequencing input was PBMCs. Receptors were obtained from a woman aged 30 to 39 in good health and CMV-seronegative. Both conserved end residues are part of each CDR3. A D gene is named only where the DNA matches it firmly. Where a row states a size, it is once, few, many or the class of an expanded clone; other rows omit it.

v_call,j_call,d_call,clone_size,cdr3_nt,cdr3_aa
TRBV10-3,TRBJ1-2,TRBD1,.,TGTGCCATCAGTCGGGGACAGAGCCCCGACCATGGCTACACCTTC,CAISRGQSPDHGYTF
TRBV5-1,TRBJ2-5,TRBD2,.,TGCGCCAGCAGGAATAGCGGGGGGACCCAGTACTTC,CASRNSGGTQYF
TRBV13,TRBJ2-1,TRBD2,few,TGTGCCAGCAGCTTAGCGGGACTAGCGGGGGGTGAGCAGTTCTTC,CASSLAGLAGGEQFF
TRBV5-5,TRBJ2-3,.,once,TGTGCCAGCAGCCTGGAGGGGACAGTCTTCACAGATACGCAGTATTTT,CASSLEGTVFTDTQYF
TRBV19,TRBJ1-3,TRBD1,.,TGTGCCAGTAACAGGGGGCTGGACACCATATATTTT,CASNRGLDTIYF
TRBV7-9,TRBJ2-3,TRBD1,.,TGTGCCAGCAGCTTGGACAGGGTCAACGCAGATACGCAGTATTTT,CASSLDRVNADTQYF
TRBV12-5,TRBJ1-1,.,.,TGTGCTAGTGCCATCCGGGAGGGCACTGAAGCTTTCTTT,CASAIREGTEAFF
TRBV6-5,TRBJ1-6,.,.,TGTGCCAGCAGTTATCCAGGACTCGGGTCACCCCTCCACTTT,CASSYPGLGSPLHF
TRBV7-6,TRBJ2-7,TRBD1,many,TGTGCCAGCAGCTTAAGGGACAGTTACGAGCAGTACTTC,CASSLRDSYEQYF
TRBV2,TRBJ1-3,.,.,TGTGCCAGCACGTACCAGAAGGGAAACACCATATATTTT,CASTYQKGNTIYF
TRBV10-1,TRBJ2-1,.,once,TGCGCCAGCGCGGGGGAGCAGTTCTTC,CASAGEQFF
TRBV27,TRBJ2-5,TRBD2,.,TGTGCCAGCAGCCAGATAGCGGGGGGCTTGTACCAAGAGACCCAGTACTTC,CASSQIAGGLYQETQYF
TRBV9,TRBJ2-5,TRBD2,.,TGTGCCAGCAGCATAACCCCAAACGGGGGGTCGGAGACCCAGTACTTC,CASSITPNGGSETQYF
TRBV19,TRBJ2-2,.,.,TGTGCCAGTAGTACGGCGGGACAGCCTAAAAGCGGGGAGCTGTTTTTT,CASSTAGQPKSGELFF
TRBV5-4,TRBJ1-1,TRBD1,.,TGTGCCAGCAGCCGGGACAGAATGAACACTGAAGCTTTCTTT,CASSRDRMNTEAFF
TRBV30,TRBJ1-1,.,.,TGTGCCTGGGGAACGGGGGGGGATTCTGAAGCTTTCTTT,CAWGTGGDSEAFF
TRBV4-1,TRBJ1-1,TRBD1,.,TGCGCCAGCAGCCAAGATGGGGACAGGGGGAACACTGAAGCTTTCTTT,CASSQDGDRGNTEAFF
TRBV5-6,TRBJ1-5,.,.,TGTGCCAGCAGCTTGGGACGAGCGGGCAATCAGCCCCAGCATTTT,CASSLGRAGNQPQHF
TRBV18,TRBJ1-5,.,.,TGTGCCAGCTCACCCTTTCAGGGGAGCAATCAGCCCCAGCATTTT,CASSPFQGSNQPQHF
TRBV5-1,TRBJ2-5,TRBD2,.,TGCGCCAGCAGCGGGAACGCCAGACTAGCTGAGGAGACCCAGTACTTC,CASSGNARLAEETQYF
TRBV6-5,TRBJ2-7,TRBD1,.,TGTGCCAGCAGATCCCCACGACAGGGCTCCTACGAGCAGTACTTC,CASRSPRQGSYEQYF
TRBV19,TRBJ1-2,.,.,TGTGCCAGTAGTATTTCGAGCGCAGTCCACGGCTACACCTTC,CASSISSAVHGYTF